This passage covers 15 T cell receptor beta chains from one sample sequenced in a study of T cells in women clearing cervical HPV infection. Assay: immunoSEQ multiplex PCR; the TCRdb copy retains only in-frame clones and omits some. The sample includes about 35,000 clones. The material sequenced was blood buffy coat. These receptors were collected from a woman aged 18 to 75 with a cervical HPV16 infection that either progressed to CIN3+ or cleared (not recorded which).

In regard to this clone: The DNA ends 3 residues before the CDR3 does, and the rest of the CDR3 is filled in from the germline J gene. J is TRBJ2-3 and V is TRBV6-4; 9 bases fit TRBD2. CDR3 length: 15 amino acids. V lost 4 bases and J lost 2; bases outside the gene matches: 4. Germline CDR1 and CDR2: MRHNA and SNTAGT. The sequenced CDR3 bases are TGTGCCAGCAGTGTCAGCGGGGGGTTCACAGATACG. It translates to CASSVSGGFTDT. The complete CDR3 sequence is CASSVSGGFTDTQYF.

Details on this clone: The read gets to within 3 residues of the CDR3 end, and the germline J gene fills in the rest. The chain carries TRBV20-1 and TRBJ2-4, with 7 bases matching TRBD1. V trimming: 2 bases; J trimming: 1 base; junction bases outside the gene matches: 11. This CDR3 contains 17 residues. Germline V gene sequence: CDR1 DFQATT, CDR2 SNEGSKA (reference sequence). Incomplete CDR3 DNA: TGCAGTGCTAGACATCGACAGGGTATGGAGGCCAAAAACATT. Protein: CSARHRQGMEAKNI. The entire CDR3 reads CSARHRQGMEAKNIQYF.

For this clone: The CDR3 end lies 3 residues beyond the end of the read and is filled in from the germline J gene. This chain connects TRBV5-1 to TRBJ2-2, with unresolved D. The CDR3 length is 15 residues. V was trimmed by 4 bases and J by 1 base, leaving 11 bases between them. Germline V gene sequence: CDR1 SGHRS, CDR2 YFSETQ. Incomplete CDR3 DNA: TGCGCCAGCAGCCCCCAGCCAGGGAACACCGGGGAG. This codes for CASSPQPGNTGE. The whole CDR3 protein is CASSPQPGNTGELFF.

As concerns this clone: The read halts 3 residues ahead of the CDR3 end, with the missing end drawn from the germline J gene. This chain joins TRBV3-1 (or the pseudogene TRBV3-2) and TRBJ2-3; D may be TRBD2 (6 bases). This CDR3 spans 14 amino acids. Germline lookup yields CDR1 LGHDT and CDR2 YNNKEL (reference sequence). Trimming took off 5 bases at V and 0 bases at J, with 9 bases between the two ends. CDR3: CASSLGLSTDTQYF. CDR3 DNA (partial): TGTGCCAGCAGCTTGGGACTCAGCACAGATACG.

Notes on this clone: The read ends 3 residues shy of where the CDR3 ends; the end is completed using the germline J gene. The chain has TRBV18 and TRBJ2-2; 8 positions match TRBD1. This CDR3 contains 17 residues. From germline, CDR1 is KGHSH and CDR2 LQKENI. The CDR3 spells CASSFGQGGTGANVLFF. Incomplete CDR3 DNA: TGTGCCAGCTCATTCGGACAGGGTGGGACTGGGGCCAACGTG.

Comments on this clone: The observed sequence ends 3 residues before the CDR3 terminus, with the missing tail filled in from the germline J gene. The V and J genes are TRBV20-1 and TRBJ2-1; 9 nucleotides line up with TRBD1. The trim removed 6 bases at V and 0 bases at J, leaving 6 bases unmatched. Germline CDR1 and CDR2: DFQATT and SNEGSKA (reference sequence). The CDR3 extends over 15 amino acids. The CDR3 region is CSAARDRDSYNEQFF. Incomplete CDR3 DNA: TGCAGTGCAGCCCGGGACAGGGACTCCTACAATGAG.

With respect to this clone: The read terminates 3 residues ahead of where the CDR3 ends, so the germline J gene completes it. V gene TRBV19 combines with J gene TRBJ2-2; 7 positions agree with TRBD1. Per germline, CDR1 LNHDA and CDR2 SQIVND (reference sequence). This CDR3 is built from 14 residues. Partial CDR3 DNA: TGTGCCAGTAGTATTGGGACAGAGAATGAAAAG. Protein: CASSIGTENEK. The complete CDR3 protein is CASSIGTENEKLFF.

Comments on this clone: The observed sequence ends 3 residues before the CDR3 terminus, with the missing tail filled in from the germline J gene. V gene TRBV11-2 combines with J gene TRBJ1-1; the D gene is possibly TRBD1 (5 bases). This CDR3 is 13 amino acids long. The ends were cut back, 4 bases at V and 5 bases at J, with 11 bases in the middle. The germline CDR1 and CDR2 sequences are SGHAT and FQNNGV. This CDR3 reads CASSSGSRTEAFF. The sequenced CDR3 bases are TGTGCCAGCAGCTCAGGGAGTCGGACTGAA. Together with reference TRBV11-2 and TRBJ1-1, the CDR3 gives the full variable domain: EAGVAQSPRYKIIEKRQSVAFWCNPISGHATLYWYQQILGQGPKLLIQFQNNGVVDDSQLPKDRFSAERLKGVDSTLKIQPAKLEDSAVYLCASSSGSRTEAFFGQGTRLTVV.

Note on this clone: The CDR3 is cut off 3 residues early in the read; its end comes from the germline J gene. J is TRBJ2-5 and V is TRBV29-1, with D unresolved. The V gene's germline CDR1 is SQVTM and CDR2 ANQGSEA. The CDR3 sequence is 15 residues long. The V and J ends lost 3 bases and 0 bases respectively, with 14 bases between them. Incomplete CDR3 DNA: TGCAGCGTTGAGTCGCGACAATGGTACCAAGAGACC. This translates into CSVESRQWYQET. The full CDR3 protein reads CSVESRQWYQETQYF.

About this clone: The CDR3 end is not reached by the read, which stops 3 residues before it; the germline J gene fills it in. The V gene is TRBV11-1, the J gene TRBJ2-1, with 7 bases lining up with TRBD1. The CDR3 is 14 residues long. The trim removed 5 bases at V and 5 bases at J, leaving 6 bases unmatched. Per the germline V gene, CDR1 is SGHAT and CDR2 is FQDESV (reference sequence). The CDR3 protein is CASSHRGLNNEQFF. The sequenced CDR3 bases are TGTGCCAGCAGCCACAGGGGTCTGAACAATGAG. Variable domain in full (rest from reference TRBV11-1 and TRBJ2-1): EAEVAQSPRYKITEKSQAVAFWCDPISGHATLYWYRQILGQGPELLVQFQDESVVDDSQLPKDRFSAERLKGVDSTLKIQPAELGDSAMYLCASSHRGLNNEQFFGPGTRLTVL.

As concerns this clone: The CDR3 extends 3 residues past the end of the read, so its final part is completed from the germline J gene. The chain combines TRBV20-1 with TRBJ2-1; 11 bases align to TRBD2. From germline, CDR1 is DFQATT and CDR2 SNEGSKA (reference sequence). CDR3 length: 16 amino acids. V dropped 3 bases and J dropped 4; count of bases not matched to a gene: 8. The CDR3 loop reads CSASARTSGSYNEQFF. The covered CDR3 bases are TGCAGTGCTAGCGCTAGAACTAGCGGGAGTTACAATGAG.

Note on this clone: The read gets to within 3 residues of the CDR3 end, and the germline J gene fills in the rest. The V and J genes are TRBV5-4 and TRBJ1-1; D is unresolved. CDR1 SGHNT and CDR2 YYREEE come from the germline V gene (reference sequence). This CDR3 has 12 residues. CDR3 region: CASSLRSTRAFF. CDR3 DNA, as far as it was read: TGTGCCAGCAGCCTAAGGTCGACGCGG. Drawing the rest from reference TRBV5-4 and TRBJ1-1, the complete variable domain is ETGVTQSPTHLIKTRGQQVTLRCSSQSGHNTVSWYQQALGQGPQFIFQYYREEENGRGNFPPRFSGLQFPNYSSELNVNALELDDSALYLCASSLRSTRAFFGQGTRLTVV.

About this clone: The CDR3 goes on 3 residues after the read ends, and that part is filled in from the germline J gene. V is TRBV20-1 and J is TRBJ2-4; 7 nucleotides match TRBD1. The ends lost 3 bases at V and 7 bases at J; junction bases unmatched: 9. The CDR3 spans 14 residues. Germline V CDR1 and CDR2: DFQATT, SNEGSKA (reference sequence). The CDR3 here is CSASGGQWRNIQYF. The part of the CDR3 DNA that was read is TGCAGTGCTAGTGGGGGACAGTGGCGGAACATT.

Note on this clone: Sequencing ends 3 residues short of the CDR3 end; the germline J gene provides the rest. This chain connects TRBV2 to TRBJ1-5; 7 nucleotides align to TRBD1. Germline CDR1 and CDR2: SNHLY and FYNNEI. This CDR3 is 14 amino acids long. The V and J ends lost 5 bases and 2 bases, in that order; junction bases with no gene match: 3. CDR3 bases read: TGTGCCAGCAGTCAAACAGGGGGCAATCAGCCC. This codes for CASSQTGGNQP. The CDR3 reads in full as CASSQTGGNQPQHF.

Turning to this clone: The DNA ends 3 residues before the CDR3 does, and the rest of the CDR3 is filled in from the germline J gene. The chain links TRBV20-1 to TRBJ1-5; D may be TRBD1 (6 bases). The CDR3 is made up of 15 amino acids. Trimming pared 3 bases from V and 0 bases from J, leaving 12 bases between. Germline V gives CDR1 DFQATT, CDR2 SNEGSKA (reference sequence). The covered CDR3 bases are TGCAGTGCTAGTAACCGGGACATTAGCAATCAGCCC. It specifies CSASNRDISNQP. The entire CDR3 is CSASNRDISNQPQHF.